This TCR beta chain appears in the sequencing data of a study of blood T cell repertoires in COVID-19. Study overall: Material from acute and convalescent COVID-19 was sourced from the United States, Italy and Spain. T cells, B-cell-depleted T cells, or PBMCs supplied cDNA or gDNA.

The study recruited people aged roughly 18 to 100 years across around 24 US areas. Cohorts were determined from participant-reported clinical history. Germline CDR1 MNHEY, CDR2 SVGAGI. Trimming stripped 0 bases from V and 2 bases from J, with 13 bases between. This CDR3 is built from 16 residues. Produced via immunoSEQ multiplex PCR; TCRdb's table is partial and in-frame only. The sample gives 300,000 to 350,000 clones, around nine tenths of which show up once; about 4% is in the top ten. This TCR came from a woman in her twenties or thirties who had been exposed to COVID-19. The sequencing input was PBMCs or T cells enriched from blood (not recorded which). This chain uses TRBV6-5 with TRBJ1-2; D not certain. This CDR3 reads CASSYSIADTNYGYTF. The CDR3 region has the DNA TGTGCCAGCAGTTACTCGATTGCAGATACCAACTATGGCTACACCTTC.